This T cell receptor beta chain was obtained from a study of cytomegalovirus exposure and HLA in healthy donors. Primers included in the PCR were 60 Vbeta and 13 Jbeta primers. This table comes from immunoSEQ multiplex PCR, and its TCRdb copy is limited to in-frame clones, with some not included. The profile shows fewer than 250,000 clones, over 80% of them singletons. Germline lookup yields CDR1 MRHNA and CDR2 SNTAGT. The CDR3 totals 14 residues. V shed 0 bases and J shed 8 bases, with 11 bases lying between them. This TCR was sampled from a woman in her forties or fifties in good health and CMV-seropositive. Sample: PBMCs. The chain has TRBV6-4 and TRBJ1-5; no definite D call. CDR3 loop: CASSDSEGFKPQHF. The CDR3 nucleotides are TGTGCCAGCAGTGACTCGGAGGGCTTTAAGCCCCAGCATTTT.